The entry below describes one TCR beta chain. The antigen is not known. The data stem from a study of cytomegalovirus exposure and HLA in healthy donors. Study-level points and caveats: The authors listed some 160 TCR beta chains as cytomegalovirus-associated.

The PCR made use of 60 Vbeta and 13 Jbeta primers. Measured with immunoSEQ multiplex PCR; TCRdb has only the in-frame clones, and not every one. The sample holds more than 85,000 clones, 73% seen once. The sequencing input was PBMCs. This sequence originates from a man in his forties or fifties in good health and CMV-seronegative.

The DNA of the CDR3 is TGTGCCAGCAGCTTGAGACTAGCGGGGGGGACAGATACGCAGTATTTT. Its protein product is CASSLRLAGGTDTQYF. The rearrangement joins TRBV5-5 to TRBJ2-3; 14 bases map to TRBD2. The junction had 1 base not matched to a gene; V was cut back by 1 base and J by 3 bases. CDR3 length: 16 amino acids. Germline lookup yields CDR1 SGHKS and CDR2 YYEKEE (reference sequence). Together with reference TRBV5-5 and TRBJ2-3, the CDR3 gives the full variable domain: DAGVTQSPTHLIKTRGQQVTLRCSPISGHKSVSWYQQVLGQGPQFIFQYYEKEERGRGNFPDRFSARQFPNYSSELNVNALLLGDSALYLCASSLRLAGGTDTQYFGPGTRLTVL.